These 3 T cell receptor beta chains were sequenced from one sample in a study of T cells in localized non-small cell lung cancer (dated by TCRdb to the early 2020s). The protocol used for the library was the immunoSEQ multiplex PCR assay. Drawn from immuneACCESS, this table holds only the in-frame rearrangements with V and J called that TCRdb kept. Clones are partly lost; checked studies trace under half to an unresolved V gene and leave the rest unexplained. The sample table shows 100,000 or so clones, and about nine tenths are seen once. The ten largest account for about 4% of the sample. The sample consisted of PBMCs, taken before any cancer treatment. The receptors were sampled from a woman aged 35 to 70 with stage II squamous cell lung carcinoma.

This clone was observed a handful of times. This sequence joins TRBV12-5 and TRBJ1-1; possible D gene TRBD1, 5 bases. Germline CDR1 and CDR2: LGHNT and FRNRAP. The CDR3 totals 13 residues. V lost 7 bases and J lost 3, with 12 bases in between. In nucleotides, the CDR3 is TGTGCTAGTGCCCGGGACGGAGACACTGAAGCTTTCTTT. The encoded protein is CASARDGDTEAFF.

J is TRBJ1-5 and V is TRBV25-1; 9 bases line up with TRBD1. The germline V gene encodes CDR1 MGHDK and CDR2 SYGVNS. The CDR3 is 15 residues long. V shed 4 bases, J shed 2 bases, and the junction held 3 bases outside the gene matches. The CDR3 reads CASSAQGAGNQPQHF. The CDR3 bases are TGTGCCAGCAGTGCACAGGGGGCCGGCAATCAGCCCCAGCATTTT.

DNA for the CDR3: TGTGCCAGCAGTTTGGTTGGACAGGCGAGCACAGATACGCAGTATTTT. The encoded protein is CASSLVGQASTDTQYF. This chain connects TRBV28 to TRBJ2-3; 7 nucleotides line up with TRBD1. This CDR3 region has 16 residues. J lost 0 bases, V lost 3 bases, and 6 bases had no gene match. Germline CDR1 MDHEN, CDR2 SYDVKM.